One and the same sample provided the 9 T cell receptor beta chains below, sequenced in a study of CD8 T cells in ankylosing spondylitis. Each CDR3 protein is one row after TCRdb ran MiXCR on the 5' RACE reads. Of 250,000 to 400,000 distinct CDR3 sequences listed, 11% are singletons. Sequenced material: blood, either unsorted or a sorted T cell fraction (not recorded which). Receptor source: a female donor with ankylosing spondylitis or in good health (not recorded which).

This clonotype occurred a few times. The V call is TRBV6-1, the J call TRBJ2-1; TRBD1 aligns across 10 bases. The CDR3 is made up of 15 amino acids. Germline V CDR1 and CDR2: MNHNS, SASEGT. The junction had 5 bases not matched to a gene; V was cut back by 4 bases and J by 5 bases. CDR3 DNA: TGTGCCAGCAGTGCCGGGACAGGGGCCCACAATGAGCAGTTCTTC. Translated, it gives CASSAGTGAHNEQFF.

V gene TRBV28 combines with J gene TRBJ2-7; 7 bases are a match to TRBD1. The CDR3 length is 14 residues. The V gene end was trimmed by 5 bases and the J gene end by 2 bases; junction bases not matched to a gene: 6. CDR1 is MDHEN and CDR2 is SYDVKM in the germline V gene. Written as DNA, the CDR3 is TGTGCCAGCAGTGGACAGGTTACCCCCTACGAGCAGTACTTC. It specifies CASSGQVTPYEQYF.

This clonotype was found many times. The V and J genes are TRBV29-1 and TRBJ2-5; the D gene is possibly TRBD2 (5 bases). The V end lost 4 bases, the J end lost 5 bases, and 11 bases lay between the germline ends. The CDR3 is 12 amino acids. CDR1 SQVTM and CDR2 ANQGSEA come from the germline V gene. In DNA, the CDR3 is TGCAGCGTTGCGGCCACGGGGGAGACCCAGTACTTC. Its translation is CSVAATGETQYF. The full variable domain, its missing parts supplied by reference TRBV29-1 and TRBJ2-5, is SAVISQKPSRDICQRGTSLTIQCQVDSQVTMMFWYRQQPGQSLTLIATANQGSEATYESGFVIDKFPISRPNLTFSTLTVSNMSPEDSSIYLCSVAATGETQYFGPGTRLLVL.

This clonotype was recorded at least ten times. This rearrangement joins TRBV10-1 to TRBJ2-1; unclear D gene. The germline V gene has CDR1 WNHNN and CDR2 SYGVQD (reference sequence). V was trimmed by 4 bases and J by 8 bases, leaving 15 bases between them. This CDR3 has 14 amino acids. The CDR3 sequence is CASSGDFLRHEQFF. The CDR3 DNA follows: TGCGCCAGCAGTGGCGACTTTCTGCGGCATGAGCAGTTCTTC.

The chain recombines TRBV5-1 with TRBJ2-5; 12 bases agree with TRBD2. Trimming at V came to 4 bases and at J to 3 bases, leaving 7 bases not matched to a gene. From germline, CDR1 is SGHRS and CDR2 YFSETQ. The CDR3 consists of 16 residues. The CDR3 sequence: CASSNGLAGLKETQYF. CDR3 nucleotides: TGCGCCAGCAGCAACGGACTAGCGGGGCTAAAAGAGACCCAGTACTTC.

The chain recombines TRBV6-2 or TRBV6-3 with TRBJ1-4; D gene unclear. Deletions cut 4 bases from V and 14 bases from J, with 14 bases between. CDR3 length: 12 residues. Per germline, CDR1 MNHEY and CDR2 SVGEGT. This CDR3 is CASSSRTRRLFF. The CDR3 coding sequence is TGTGCCAGCAGTTCCCGGACCCGACGTCTGTTTTTT.

This clonotype came up many times. The CDR3 nucleotides read TGCAGCGCCTGTCGAGGGGAGGCGGGCGAGCAGTACTTC. This codes for CSACRGEAGEQYF. The J gene is TRBJ2-7, the V gene TRBV29-1; tentative D call: TRBD2 (6 bases). The germline V and J ends were trimmed by 7 bases and 6 bases, with 19 bases remaining between them. Germline V gene lookup returns CDR1 SQVTM and CDR2 ANQGSEA. CDR3 length: 13 amino acids.

This clonotype has a count of ten or more. The chain has TRBV18 and TRBJ2-5; 10 positions agree with TRBD2. Germline CDR1 and CDR2: KGHSH and LQKENI. CDR3 length: 14 amino acids. Losses at the gene ends were 0 bases for V and 7 bases for J; bases not matched to a gene: 2. The CDR3 nucleotides read TGTGCCAGCTCACCACCTCTAGCGGGGGTGACCCAGTACTTC. Translated: CASSPPLAGVTQYF.

This clonotype was found many times. The J gene is TRBJ1-1, the V gene TRBV12-3 or TRBV12-4; D uncertain. Between the trimmed V and J ends, which lost 7 bases and 4 bases, there was a span of 7 bases. The CDR3 consists of 11 residues. The CDR3 sequence: CASTKITEAFF. In DNA form, the CDR3 reads TGTGCCAGCACCAAGATCACTGAAGCTTTCTTT.